This entry is about one T cell receptor (beta chain). Its antigen is undetermined. The sample is drawn from a study of beta chain features in type 1 diabetes. Isolated RNA was reverse transcribed in full, so expressed TCRB transcripts were sequenced. Sequencing was performed with immunoSEQ multiplex PCR; in TCRdb, only in-frame clones are kept and a portion is missing. The sample records roughly 53,000 clones, about 40% being singletons. Study-level findings and limits: Shorter TCRB CDR3s, moderately but significantly so, marked every one of the four CD4+ subsets in Type 1 diabetes patients.

Per germline, CDR1 SGDLS and CDR2 YYNGEE. The junction had 4 bases not matched to a gene; V was cut back by 0 bases and J by 5 bases. This CDR3 region has 14 residues. J is TRBJ2-7 and V is TRBV9; the match to TRBD2 covers 8 bases. The sequenced sample was Tregs from blood. The clonotype was recovered from a young man with type 1 diabetes. This CDR3 reads CASSVEASGHEQYF. The CDR3 DNA reads as TGTGCCAGCAGCGTAGAGGCTAGCGGGCACGAGCAGTACTTC.